This note documents a single T cell receptor beta chain sequence. Its antigen is as yet unknown. Germline CDR1 is LNHNV and CDR2 is YYDKDF (reference sequence). There are 14 residues in the CDR3. The data were taken from a study of human CD8 memory T cell subsets. Buffy coats donated by healthy individuals were the origin of the PBMC. Notes on the study in general: Stem-like memory T cell repertoires overlapped minimally with precursor exhausted T cell repertoires. Effector memory subsets were less diverse than the similarly diverse stem-like memory and precursor exhausted subsets.

UMI-labeled 5' RACE was used to make TCR beta libraries. TCRdb reprocessed the 5' RACE reads, keeping one entry per CDR3 protein, no DNA. The sample shows about 9,300 distinct CDR3 sequences, and roughly 22% sits with its ten largest clones. The clonotype comes from a human donor in good health. The sequencing input was CD8+ T cells from PBMCs. The chain links TRBV15 to TRBJ2-4; TCRdb proposes TRBD1, but this gene call is untestable without DNA. This chain's CDR3 is CATSSADRRNIQYF.